This T cell receptor beta chain was observed in a study of blood T cell repertoires in COVID-19. For the study at large: The United States, Italy and Spain supplied acute and convalescent COVID-19 samples.

The CDR3 spans 16 residues. Germline CDR1 reads LGHDT; CDR2 reads YNNKEL (reference sequence). J gave up 6 bases and V 4 bases, and 12 bases lay outside the gene matches. As processed by the authors: Using reference gene primer amplification, nucleated cell counts were estimated. Sequenced by immunoSEQ multiplex PCR; TCRdb stores in-frame clones only, minus some. That table supplies the V and J calls and clone size; D and trimming were determined from the DNA. Of about 480,000 clones in the sample, more than 85% were seen once. This chain connects TRBV3-1 (or the pseudogene TRBV3-2) to TRBJ2-1; TRBD2 matches at 7 bases. The receptor's source is a woman in her twenties or thirties with acute or convalescent COVID-19. Sequencing was done on a sample of peripheral blood. CDR3 in DNA: TGTGCCAGCAGCCCCCGGGGAGGGGTTTCGTCCAATGAGCAGTTCTTC. Translation: CASSPRGGVSSNEQFF.